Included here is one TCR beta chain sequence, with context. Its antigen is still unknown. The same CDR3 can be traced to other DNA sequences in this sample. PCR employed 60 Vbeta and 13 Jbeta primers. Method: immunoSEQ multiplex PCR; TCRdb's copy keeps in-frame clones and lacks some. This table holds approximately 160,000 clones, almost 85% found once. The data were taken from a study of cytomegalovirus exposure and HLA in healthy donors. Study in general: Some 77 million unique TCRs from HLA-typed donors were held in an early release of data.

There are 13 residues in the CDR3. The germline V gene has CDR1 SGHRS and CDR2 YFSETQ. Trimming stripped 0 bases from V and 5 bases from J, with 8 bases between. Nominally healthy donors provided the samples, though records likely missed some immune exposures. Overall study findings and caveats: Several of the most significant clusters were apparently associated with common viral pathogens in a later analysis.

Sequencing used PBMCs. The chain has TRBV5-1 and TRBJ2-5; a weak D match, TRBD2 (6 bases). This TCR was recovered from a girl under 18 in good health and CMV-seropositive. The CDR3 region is CASSLAGGETQYF. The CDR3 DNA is TGCGCCAGCAGCTTGGCTGGGGGGGAGACCCAGTACTTC.